This T cell receptor beta chain comes out of a study of T cell responses to AZD1222 COVID-19 vaccine. Study in general: Second-dose groups at about 4 or about 12 weeks were pooled. Study findings and constraints: Two AZD1222 doses significantly raised spike-specific TCR breadth and depth over controls. The number of AZD1222 recipients seropositive at baseline was only six. Spike was spanned by vaccine-associated CD4 TCRs, which were dominant at 160-218 and 743-854.

TCRdb's table, derived via immunoSEQ multiplex PCR, lists solely in-frame clones and lacks some. Among 50,000 to 55,000 clones, roughly 80% were seen once, and the ten largest hold roughly 30%. A single count supports this clone. Its target is unknown. The clonotype comes from an adult in good health. The sample in question was peripheral blood, obtained on day 0 of AZD1222 vaccination.

CDR3 protein: CASSLTGRFGEKLFF. In DNA form, the CDR3 reads TGTGCCAGCAGCCTCACGGGGAGGTTTGGAGAAAAACTGTTTTTT. This sequence joins TRBV3-1 (or the pseudogene TRBV3-2) and TRBJ1-4; no clear D gene. With 4 bases removed from V and 8 bases from J, the gap between germline ends came to 17 bases. The germline V gene has CDR1 LGHDT and CDR2 YNNKEL (reference sequence). CDR3 length: 15 amino acids.